These 22 T cell receptor beta chains were sequenced from one sample in a study of blood T cell repertoires in COVID-19. Assay: immunoSEQ multiplex PCR; the TCRdb copy retains only in-frame clones and omits some. The table has about 110,000 clones, around 88% seen once. Sequenced input: peripheral blood. These receptors all stem from a woman between 45 and 65 years old with active or convalescent COVID-19.

The rearrangement links TRBV9 to TRBJ2-3, with D perhaps TRBD2 (5 bases). Per the germline V gene, CDR1 is SGDLS and CDR2 is YYNGEE. This CDR3 has 13 residues. V was pared by 0 bases and J by 6 bases, with 8 bases between. DNA for the CDR3: TGTGCCAGCAGCGTAGGAGGGTGGGATACGCAGTATTTT. Encoded protein: CASSVGGWDTQYF.

V is TRBV6-2 or TRBV6-3 and J is TRBJ2-7; D gene uncertain. V dropped 0 bases and J dropped 6 bases, with 12 bases sitting between them. Per the germline V gene, CDR1 is MNHEY and CDR2 is SVGEGT. The CDR3 is made up of 14 amino acids. The CDR3 DNA is TGTGCCAGCAGTTACTCGGCTAGATCGGGCGAGCAGTACTTC. It is translated as CASSYSARSGEQYF.

The V gene is TRBV28, the J gene TRBJ2-7; 12 positions match TRBD2. Germline V lookup: CDR1 MDHEN, CDR2 SYDVKM. The CDR3 length is 16 residues. The trim removed 5 bases at V and 2 bases at J, leaving 7 bases unmatched. The CDR3 DNA reads TGTGCCAGCAGTCCCCGGACTAGCGGGACGCCCTACGAGCAGTACTTC. Amino acids: CASSPRTSGTPYEQYF.

The chain is built from TRBV6-1 and TRBJ2-7, with 13 positions matching TRBD2. The CDR3 spans 18 residues. J lost 6 bases, V lost 0 bases, and 11 bases had no gene match. Germline-derived CDR1 and CDR2 are MNHNS and SASEGT. The CDR3 nucleotides read TGTGCCAGCAGTGAAGCCCTGGAGACTAGCGGGAGGAGTGGCGAGCAGTACTTC. It translates to CASSEALETSGRSGEQYF.

V and J are TRBV10-3 and TRBJ1-1; D is ambiguous. Per the germline V gene, CDR1 is ENHRY and CDR2 is SYGVKD. The CDR3 has 14 amino acids. V was pared by 1 base and J by 1 base, with 7 bases between. The CDR3 loop reads CAISEYGGNTEAFF. The CDR3 nucleotides are TGTGCCATCAGTGAGTATGGAGGGAACACTGAAGCTTTCTTT.

The chain couples TRBV19 to TRBJ2-4; D may be TRBD2 (6 bases). Germline V lookup: CDR1 LNHDA, CDR2 SQIVND (reference sequence). Trimming removed 10 bases from V and 8 bases from J, with 18 bases in between. The length of the CDR3 is 13 residues. The CDR3 DNA reads as TGTGCCACTTCGTCTAGCGTTGGACACATTCAGTACTTC. Amino acid sequence: CATSSSVGHIQYF.

A single count supports this clone. The V call is TRBV7-9, the J call TRBJ1-5, with D unclear. Trimming removed 4 bases at V and 4 bases at J, with 14 bases between. There are 15 residues in the CDR3. The germline V gene encodes CDR1 SEHNR and CDR2 FQNEAQ (reference sequence). Here the CDR3 reads CASSSPGGYNQPQHF. The CDR3 DNA is TGTGCCAGCAGCTCACCCGGCGGGTATAATCAGCCCCAGCATTTT.

The V call is TRBV28, the J call TRBJ1-1; D is ambiguous. Germline V gives CDR1 MDHEN, CDR2 SYDVKM. The CDR3 consists of 14 residues. With 3 bases removed from V and 1 base from J, the gap between germline ends came to 9 bases. Here the CDR3 DNA reads TGTGCCAGCAGTTTCTCATCAGGGAACACTGAAGCTTTCTTT. Its protein is CASSFSSGNTEAFF.

This clone was observed a single time. The rearrangement joins TRBV4-2 to TRBJ2-7; possible D gene TRBD1, 5 bases. The CDR3 covers 14 residues. Germline CDR1 and CDR2: LGHNA and YNFKEQ. Trimming took off 3 bases at V and 3 bases at J, with 12 bases between the two ends. CDR3 sequence reads: CASSQGIGDYEQYF. The CDR3 DNA reads as TGTGCCAGCAGCCAGGGTATAGGGGACTACGAGCAGTACTTC.

CDR3 protein: CASSFSLRPNEQFF. CDR3 bases: TGTGCCAGCAGCTTTAGTTTACGCCCAAATGAGCAGTTCTTC. This chain links TRBV7-2 with TRBJ2-1; no clear D gene. CDR3 length equals 14 residues. Germline assignment: CDR1 SGHTA and CDR2 FQGNSA. Trimming took off 3 bases at V and 7 bases at J, with 13 bases between the two ends.

The chain is built from TRBV30 and TRBJ2-2; 7 bases are shared with TRBD1. The V gene end was trimmed by 3 bases and the J gene end by 0 bases; junction bases not matched to a gene: 1. Germline CDR1 is GTSNPN and CDR2 is SVGIG (reference sequence). The CDR3 totals 14 residues. CDR3 in amino acids: CAWRDRPNTGELFF. For the CDR3, the DNA is TGTGCCTGGAGGGACAGGCCGAACACCGGGGAGCTGTTTTTT.

The chain links TRBV28 to TRBJ1-5, with D possibly matching TRBD1 (6 bases). This CDR3 comprises 15 residues. Germline V CDR1 and CDR2: MDHEN, SYDVKM. V was pared by 3 bases and J by 4 bases, with 13 bases between. CDR3 bases: TGTGCCAGCAGTTTTAGGGGGTGGGGTAATCAGCCCCAGCATTTT. Translated, it gives CASSFRGWGNQPQHF. Supplemented by reference TRBV28 and TRBJ1-5, the full variable domain reads DVKVTQSSRYLVKRTGEKVFLECVQDMDHENMFWYRQDPGLGLRLIYFSYDVKMKEKGDIPEGYSVSREKKERFSLILESASTNQTSMYLCASSFRGWGNQPQHFGDGTRLSIL.

Comments on this clone: Relative to the germline gene, one junction end is altered; a read error may explain this. The V gene is TRBV7-9, the J gene TRBJ2-2, with 7 bases that match TRBD2. CDR1 and CDR2 (germline): SEHNR, FQNEAQ (reference sequence). The CDR3 is 15 amino acids. The CDR3 nucleotides are TGTGCCAGCAGCCTAGCTAGCGGTAACACCGGGGAGCTGTTTTTT. Its protein is CASSLASGNTGELFF.

This clone was counted once. The chain carries TRBV5-1 and TRBJ2-3; 7 bases line up with TRBD2. V lost 2 bases to trimming and J lost 4 bases; unmatched junction nucleotides: 1. This CDR3 has 13 residues. Germline V CDR1 and CDR2: SGHRS, YFSETQ. The CDR3 here is CASSLAGPDTQYF. Written as DNA, the CDR3 is TGCGCCAGCAGCTTAGCGGGACCAGATACGCAGTATTTT.

The V gene is TRBV27, the J gene TRBJ1-2, with 9 nucleotides matching TRBD1. The CDR3 is 13 residues long. Germline CDR1 MNHEY, CDR2 SMNVEV (reference sequence). Trimming removed 6 bases from V and 4 bases from J; junction bases left unmatched: 3. In DNA, the CDR3 is TGTGCCAGCAGAACGACAGGGGGCTATGGCTACACCTTC. It codes for CASRTTGGYGYTF.

This clone has more than one count but fewer than ten. The chain joins TRBV7-6 to TRBJ2-1; the D gene is possibly TRBD2 (6 bases). V dropped 7 bases and J dropped 4 bases, with 17 bases sitting between them. Germline CDR1 is SGHVS and CDR2 is FNYEAQ. CDR3 length equals 15 residues. CDR3 region: CASTRGGGMYNEQFF. The CDR3 coding sequence is TGTGCCAGCACCCGGGGCGGCGGGATGTACAATGAGCAGTTCTTC.

The V and J genes are TRBV9 and TRBJ2-3, with TRBD1 matching 9 bases. Germline loops: CDR1 SGDLS, CDR2 YYNGEE. The CDR3 is 17 residues long. V shed 2 bases, J shed 6 bases, and the junction held 13 bases outside the gene matches. Written as DNA, the CDR3 is TGTGCCAGCAGCGTGACCCCGGGACAGGGTGTTTTGGATACGCAGTATTTT. The encoded protein is CASSVTPGQGVLDTQYF.

The rearrangement uses TRBV29-1 and TRBJ2-1; D is unclear. The CDR3 covers 14 residues. V was clipped by 7 bases and J by 0 bases, with 13 bases between them. CDR1 and CDR2 (germline): SQVTM, ANQGSEA. The CDR3 bases are TGCAGCGCCAGCCCACTAATCTCCTACAATGAGCAGTTCTTC. Translating gives CSASPLISYNEQFF.

This clone was observed a few times. The chain uses TRBV27 and TRBJ1-2; TRBD1 agrees at 7 bases. Per germline, CDR1 MNHEY and CDR2 SMNVEV (reference sequence). V was clipped by 2 bases and J by 5 bases; unmatched bases: 2. This CDR3 contains 13 residues. In DNA form, the CDR3 reads TGTGCCAGCAGTTTACAGGGGGATTATGGCTACACCTTC. Amino acids: CASSLQGDYGYTF.

This clone was found a few times. This chain joins TRBV7-2 and TRBJ2-1; TRBD2 agrees at 11 bases. CDR3 length equals 17 residues. V dropped 3 bases and J dropped 6; count of bases not matched to a gene: 10. Germline V gene lookup returns CDR1 SGHTA and CDR2 FQGNSA. The CDR3 DNA reads as TGTGCCAGCAGCTTCCTATTAACTAGCGGGAGCTCCAATGAGCAGTTCTTC. Translation: CASSFLLTSGSSNEQFF.

This CDR3 is CSATASSEQFF. The CDR3 DNA follows: TGCAGTGCTACGGCTAGCAGTGAGCAGTTCTTC. The V call is TRBV20-1, the J call TRBJ2-1; D is perhaps TRBD2 (5 bases). CDR3 size: 11 residues. V was cut by 4 bases and J by 9 bases, with 10 bases left in between. CDR1 DFQATT and CDR2 SNEGSKA come from the germline V gene (reference sequence).

This clone was detected a few times. The rearrangement joins TRBV2 to TRBJ2-7; D ambiguous. Between the trimmed V and J ends, which lost 8 bases and 3 bases, there was a span of 14 bases. The CDR3 length is 13 residues. Germline assignment: CDR1 SNHLY and CDR2 FYNNEI. The CDR3 DNA is TGTGCCAGCTTGTTACAGCCCCTCTACGAGCAGTACTTC. Protein: CASLLQPLYEQYF. Looking up the rest from reference TRBV2 and TRBJ2-7 gives the full variable domain: EPEVTQTPSHQVTQMGQEVILRCVPISNHLYFYWYRQILGQKVEFLVSFYNNEISEKSEIFDDQFSVERPDGSNFTLKIRSTKLEDSAMYFCASLLQPLYEQYFGPGTRLTVT.